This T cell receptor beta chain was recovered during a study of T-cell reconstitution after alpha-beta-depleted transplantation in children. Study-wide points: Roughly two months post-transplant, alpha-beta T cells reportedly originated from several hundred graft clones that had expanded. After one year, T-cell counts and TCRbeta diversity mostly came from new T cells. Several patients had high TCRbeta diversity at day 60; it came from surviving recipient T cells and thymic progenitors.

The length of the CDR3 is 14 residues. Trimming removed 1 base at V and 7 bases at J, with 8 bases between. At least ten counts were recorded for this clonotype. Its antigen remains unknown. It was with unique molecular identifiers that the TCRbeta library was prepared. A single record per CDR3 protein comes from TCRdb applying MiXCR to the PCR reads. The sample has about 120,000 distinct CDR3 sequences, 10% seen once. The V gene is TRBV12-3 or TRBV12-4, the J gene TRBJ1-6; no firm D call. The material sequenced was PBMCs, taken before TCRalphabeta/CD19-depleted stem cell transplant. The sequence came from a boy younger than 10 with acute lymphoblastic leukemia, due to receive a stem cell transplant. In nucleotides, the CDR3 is TGTGCCAGCAGTTTAGGGGCCTTCAATTCACCCCTCCACTTT. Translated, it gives CASSLGAFNSPLHF.